Presented here are 13 T cell receptor beta chains from one specimen sequenced in a study of T cell clones after liver transplantation. Libraries were prepared by immunoSEQ multiplex PCR; TCRdb keeps only in-frame clonotypes and omits some of them. The sample includes tens of thousands of clones, around 70% seen only once; the top ten take 9.7%. The specimen was CD4+ T cells from blood, collected at the 22-month timepoint. Every receptor here comes from a human patient who received a liver transplant. Some T cells may be the graft donor's.

The rearrangement links TRBV4-1 to TRBJ2-2; 9 nucleotides match TRBD1. The CDR3 length is 17 residues. V lost 1 base to trimming and J lost 2 bases; unmatched junction nucleotides: 5. The germline CDR1 and CDR2 sequences are MGHRA and YSYEKL. CDR3 protein: CASSQVGTGRNTGELFF. The CDR3 region has the DNA TGCGCCAGCAGCCAAGTGGGGACAGGGAGAAACACCGGGGAGCTGTTTTTT.

The V gene is TRBV5-1, the J gene TRBJ1-1; 11 bases agree with TRBD1. The germline CDR1 and CDR2 sequences are SGHRS and YFSETQ. Trimming took 5 bases from V and 1 from J; bases not matched to a gene: 4. The CDR3 is 15 residues long. The CDR3 loop is CASRWTGGANTEAFF. Written as DNA, the CDR3 is TGCGCCAGCAGGTGGACAGGGGGCGCGAACACTGAAGCTTTCTTT.

The chain recombines TRBV18 with TRBJ1-4, with D unclear. Looked up from germline, CDR1 is KGHSH and CDR2 is LQKENI. V was clipped by 6 bases and J by 8 bases, with 13 bases between them. The CDR3 is made up of 13 amino acids. CDR3 region: CASSVTQEEKLFF. The CDR3 nucleotides read TGTGCCAGCTCCGTTACGCAAGAGGAAAAACTGTTTTTT.

The chain carries TRBV30 and TRBJ2-3; unclear D gene. V lost 0 bases and J lost 6, with 19 bases in between. CDR3 length: 16 amino acids. Germline V CDR1 and CDR2: GTSNPN, SVGIG (reference sequence). The DNA for the CDR3 is TGTGCCTGGAGTGTACCCGTTTCCTCCTGGGTGGATACGCAGTATTTT. Protein product: CAWSVPVSSWVDTQYF.

V is TRBV9 and J is TRBJ2-6; D possibly uses TRBD1 or TRBD2 (6 bases each). V was cut by 0 bases and J by 2 bases, with 9 bases left in between. This CDR3 is built from 16 residues. Germline CDR1 reads SGDLS; CDR2 reads YYNGEE. In DNA, the CDR3 is TGTGCCAGCAGCGTAGGGGGGGCGGCTGGGGCCAACGTCCTGACTTTC. Translating it yields CASSVGGAAGANVLTF.

V and J are TRBV18 and TRBJ2-7, with 7 positions matching TRBD1. With V trimmed by 3 bases and J by 5 bases, 7 bases remained unmatched. CDR3 size: 14 residues. Germline V lookup: CDR1 KGHSH, CDR2 LQKENI. The CDR3 sequence: CASSPRQGLDEQYF. The CDR3, as DNA: TGTGCCAGCTCACCGAGACAGGGCCTCGACGAGCAGTACTTC.

The rearrangement links TRBV4-1 to TRBJ1-6; TRBD1 matches 7 bases. The CDR3 totals 22 residues. Germline values: CDR1 MGHRA, CDR2 YSYEKL. The junction had 20 bases not matched to a gene; V was cut back by 0 bases and J by 3 bases. CDR3 DNA: TGCGCCAGCAGCCAAGAATTAGAATTATGGCGTCCTGGGACAGACTATAATTCACCCCTCCACTTT. As protein: CASSQELELWRPGTDYNSPLHF.

The chain couples TRBV6-1 to TRBJ1-2; D not certain. In germline, CDR1 is MNHNS, CDR2 SASEGT. V dropped 3 bases and J dropped 6 bases, with 8 bases sitting between them. The CDR3 contains 12 residues. CDR3 coding DNA: TGTGCCAGCAGTGACGGGATGCATGGCTACACCTTC. Protein sequence: CASSDGMHGYTF.

This rearrangement joins TRBV19 to TRBJ1-1; D gene unclear. The CDR3 contains 15 residues. Germline CDR1 reads LNHDA; CDR2 reads SQIVND (reference sequence). Trimming left V 7 bases short and J 3 bases short, with 18 bases between. Written as DNA, the CDR3 is TGTGCCAGTACCCCTTACTCAGACGGGGACACTGAAGCTTTCTTT. Protein: CASTPYSDGDTEAFF.

The chain links TRBV7-2 to TRBJ2-2, with 9 bases fitting TRBD1. V gave up 5 bases and J gave up 4 bases; unmatched junction bases: 14. The CDR3 covers 18 residues. Germline V gene lookup returns CDR1 SGHTA and CDR2 FQGNSA. The DNA of the CDR3 is TGTGCCAGCAGCCCCGGACAGGGGCGCCCCCGAGCCACCGGGGAGCTGTTTTTT. It translates to CASSPGQGRPRATGELFF.

The chain uses TRBV6-5 and TRBJ1-4, with 10 positions matching TRBD1. The CDR3 sequence is 14 residues long. After removal of 6 bases from V and 8 bases from J, the junction contained 6 bases not matched to a gene. CDR1 and CDR2 from the germline V gene are MNHEY and SVGAGI. As DNA, the CDR3 is TGTGCCAGCAGGTCGGGACAGGGGAACGAAAAACTGTTTTTT. Protein: CASRSGQGNEKLFF.

The CDR3 DNA follows: TGTGCCAGCAGCTTCGGGGGGGGCAGCTATGGCTACACCTTC. This translates into CASSFGGGSYGYTF. The V call is TRBV7-2, the J call TRBJ1-2; tentative D call: TRBD1 (6 bases). The V and J ends lost 3 bases and 4 bases respectively, with 12 bases between them. Germline V gives CDR1 SGHTA, CDR2 FQGNSA. The CDR3 has 14 residues.

V and J are TRBV28 and TRBJ1-5; the D gene is possibly TRBD1 (5 bases). CDR1 and CDR2 from the germline V gene are MDHEN and SYDVKM. This CDR3 comprises 15 residues. Trimming cost V 1 base and J 9 bases, with 16 bases left between them. The CDR3 DNA follows: TGTGCCAGCAGTTTATCCGGGGGAGGGACGGGGCCCCAGCATTTT. Its protein product is CASSLSGGGTGPQHF. Variable domain in full (rest from reference TRBV28 and TRBJ1-5): DVKVTQSSRYLVKRTGEKVFLECVQDMDHENMFWYRQDPGLGLRLIYFSYDVKMKEKGDIPEGYSVSREKKERFSLILESASTNQTSMYLCASSLSGGGTGPQHFGDGTRLSIL.